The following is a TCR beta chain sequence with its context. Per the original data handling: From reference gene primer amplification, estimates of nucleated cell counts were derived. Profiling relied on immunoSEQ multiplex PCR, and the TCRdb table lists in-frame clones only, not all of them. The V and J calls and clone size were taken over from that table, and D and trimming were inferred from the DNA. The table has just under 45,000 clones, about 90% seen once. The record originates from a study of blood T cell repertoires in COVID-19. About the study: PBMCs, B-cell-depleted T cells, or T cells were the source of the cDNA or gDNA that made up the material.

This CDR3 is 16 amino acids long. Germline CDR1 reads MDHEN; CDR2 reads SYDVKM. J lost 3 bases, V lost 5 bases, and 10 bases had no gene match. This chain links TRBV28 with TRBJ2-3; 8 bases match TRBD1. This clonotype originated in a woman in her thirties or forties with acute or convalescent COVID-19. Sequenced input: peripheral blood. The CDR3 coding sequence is TGTGCCAGCAGTCCCAGGACAGGGTTGGATACAGATACGCAGTATTTT. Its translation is CASSPRTGLDTDTQYF.